This T cell receptor (beta chain) emerged from a study of T cells after yellow fever vaccination. This clonotype occurred many times. Its antigen is still unknown. The CDR3 sequence is 14 residues long. Trimming pared 1 base from V and 2 bases from J, leaving 7 bases between. Germline loops: CDR1 SGHRS, CDR2 YFSETQ. General study points: Few clonotypes appeared in both CD4 and CD8 compartments. The secondary response showed a weaker magnitude and a faster peak, day 5 versus 15. Most clones from primary vaccination were detected again post-booster (just over 95% CD4, roughly 85% CD8).

UMIs and a universal primer site were added when TCR cDNA was made by 5'RACE template switching. TCRdb re-analysed the 5' RACE reads in MiXCR, keeping a single row per CDR3 protein. The table includes a few hundred thousand distinct CDR3 sequences, approximately 10% detected once. The rearrangement uses TRBV5-1 and TRBJ1-5; possibly TRBD1 for D (5 bases). The input for sequencing was PBMCs, taken on the day of the first yellow fever vaccination. This TCR was sampled from a man between 18 and 29 years old who received the YFV17D yellow fever vaccine. In nucleotides, the CDR3 is TGCGCCAGCAGCTTGAGAGGGGGCAATCAGCCCCAGCATTTT. This translates into CASSLRGGNQPQHF.